This TCR beta chain was sequenced in a study of T cell responses to AZD1222 COVID-19 vaccine. Produced via immunoSEQ multiplex PCR; TCRdb's table is partial and in-frame only. The repertoire holds about 93,000 clones, with roughly 85% as singletons. Germline V lookup: CDR1 SGHVS, CDR2 FQNEAQ. V was cut by 1 base and J by 1 base, with 7 bases left in between. The CDR3 runs to 14 residues. The sequence derives from an adult in good health. Sequencing was performed on peripheral blood, taken on day 0 of AZD1222 vaccination. This rearrangement joins TRBV7-8 to TRBJ1-1; D gene unclear. This CDR3 is CASSLGRRNTEAFF. The CDR3 DNA reads as TGTGCCAGCAGCTTAGGACGGAGGAACACTGAAGCTTTCTTT.